This T cell receptor (beta chain) was sequenced for a study of CD4+ T cells in melanoma. General study results and limits: Reportedly, melanoma neoantigen-specific CD4+ T cells showed varied differentiation states.

Profiling relied on immunoSEQ multiplex PCR, and the TCRdb table lists in-frame clones only, not all of them. The table records about 140,000 clones, about 93% of them present only once. As to this clone: The antigen remains unidentified.

The receptor's source is a human donor with melanoma.

The CDR3 sequence: CASSPPNAMNTEAFF. CDR3 bases: TGTGCCAGCTCACCACCTAATGCGATGAACACTGAAGCTTTCTTT. V and J are TRBV18 and TRBJ1-1; D not certain. Germline-derived CDR1 and CDR2 are KGHSH and LQKENI. V lost 0 bases to trimming and J lost 0 bases, with 8 bases between them. The CDR3 sequence is 15 residues long. The full variable domain, in which reference TRBV18 and TRBJ1-1 provide the parts outside the CDR3, is NAGVMQNPRHLVRRRGQEARLRCSPMKGHSHVYWYRQLPEEGLKFMVYLQKENIIDESGMPKERFSAEFPKEGPSILRIQQVVRGDSAAYFCASSPPNAMNTEAFFGQGTRLTVV.